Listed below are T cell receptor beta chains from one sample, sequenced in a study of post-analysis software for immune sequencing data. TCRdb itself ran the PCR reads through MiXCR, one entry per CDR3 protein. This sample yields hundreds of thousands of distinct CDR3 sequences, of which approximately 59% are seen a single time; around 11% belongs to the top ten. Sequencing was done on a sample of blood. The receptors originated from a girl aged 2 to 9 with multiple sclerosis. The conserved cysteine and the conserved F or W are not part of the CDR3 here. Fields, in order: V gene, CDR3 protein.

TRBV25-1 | ASSEPGPSWGGQF
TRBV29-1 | SVDSLGQGAYTVF
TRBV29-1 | STRRSSTDTQY
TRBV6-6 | AGLLFSSYEQY
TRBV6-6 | ASSRGTSARGY
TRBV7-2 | ASAGRYTDTQY
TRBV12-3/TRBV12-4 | ASRQGNYGYT
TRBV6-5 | ASSYRGQGSREQY
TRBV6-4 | ASSVGETGELF
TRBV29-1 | SGSGQSLLEQF
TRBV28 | ASTTGQGTYEQY
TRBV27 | ASSRGYRGAEKLF
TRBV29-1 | SVEQGWGSSYEQY
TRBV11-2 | ASSLDRTKGGTLH
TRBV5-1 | ASSLALAGGPGDTQY
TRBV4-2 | ASSQPGWTEAF